The next 30 T cell receptor beta chains were all read from a single sample in a study of shared clonotypes between healthy human individuals. The protocol was immunoSEQ multiplex PCR, while the TCRdb copy is restricted to in-frame clones and leaves out a portion. The data show some 2,000,000 clones, with 90% to 95% seen just once and roughly 0.13% held by the top ten. Sample: naive CD4+ T cells sorted from blood. Subset in this sample: CD45RA+ positively selected. Every receptor here comes from a man younger than 35 in good health.

The gene calls are TRBV6-5 and TRBJ2-5, with TRBD2 identical over 12 bases. Germline V gene lookup returns CDR1 MNHEY and CDR2 SVGAGI. CDR3 length equals 15 residues. V shed 4 bases, J shed 5 bases, and the junction held 5 bases outside the gene matches. As DNA, the CDR3 is TGTGCCAGCAGTTTAGGACTAGCGGGGTGGGAGACCCAGTACTTC. Translation gives CASSLGLAGWETQYF.

This chain connects TRBV5-6 to TRBJ2-4, with 8 bases matching TRBD1. CDR3 size: 17 residues. The germline gives CDR1 SGHDT, CDR2 YYEEEE. V was pared by 0 bases and J by 0 bases, with 5 bases of the junction left unmatched. In DNA, the CDR3 is TGTGCCAGCAGCTTGGTTCAGGGGGCCTTAGCCAAAAACATTCAGTACTTC. Its protein is CASSLVQGALAKNIQYF.

The genes are TRBV5-1 and TRBJ2-2, with 8 positions matching TRBD1. With V trimmed by 6 bases and J by 1 base, 2 bases remained unmatched. The length of the CDR3 is 14 residues. Germline V gene data show CDR1 as SGHRS and CDR2 as YFSETQ. CDR3 sequence (DNA): TGCGCCAGCAAAGGGACAGGGAACACCGGGGAGCTGTTTTTT. It specifies CASKGTGNTGELFF.

This chain uses TRBV18 with TRBJ1-2; perhaps TRBD1 as D (5 bases). Deletions cut 2 bases from V and 6 bases from J, with 16 bases between. Germline V gene data show CDR1 as KGHSH and CDR2 as LQKENI. The CDR3 totals 15 residues. Written as DNA, the CDR3 is TGTGCCAGCTCACCAGGAGCCGTCAGGGCGGATGGCTACACCTTC. This codes for CASSPGAVRADGYTF.

On this clone: This sample also contains other DNA sequences that code for the same CDR3. The rearrangement uses TRBV18 and TRBJ1-6; D is unresolved. The V gene's germline CDR1 is KGHSH and CDR2 LQKENI. V lost 2 bases and J lost 0, with 2 bases in between. This CDR3 spans 14 amino acids. CDR3 amino acids: CASSPGSYNSPLHF. The CDR3 DNA follows: TGTGCCAGCTCACCAGGCTCCTATAATTCACCCCTCCACTTT.

This clone was counted a single time. V and J are TRBV9 and TRBJ1-4; D is undetermined. Germline values: CDR1 SGDLS, CDR2 YYNGEE. CDR3 length: 15 residues. V was clipped by 3 bases and J by 0 bases, with 9 bases between them. CDR3 residues: CASSGTEATNEKLFF. CDR3 nucleotides: TGTGCCAGCAGCGGGACCGAGGCAACTAATGAAAAACTGTTTTTT.

The chain uses TRBV6-5 and TRBJ2-2; D not certain. V lost 5 bases, J lost 4 bases, and 14 bases lay in between. Germline assignment: CDR1 MNHEY and CDR2 SVGAGI. The CDR3 loop spans 15 amino acids. CDR3 protein: CASSRSSPTTGELFF. In nucleotides, the CDR3 is TGTGCCAGCAGTAGGTCCTCCCCAACCACCGGGGAGCTGTTTTTT.

The rearrangement joins TRBV2 to TRBJ2-7; maybe TRBD1 (6 bases). In germline, CDR1 is SNHLY, CDR2 FYNNEI. There are 13 residues in the CDR3. Trimming removed 6 bases from V and 6 bases from J, with 15 bases in between. CDR3 nucleotides: TGTGCCAGCAGCGTAGGATCGACAGGCGAGCAGTACTTC. It codes for CASSVGSTGEQYF.

The chain carries TRBV19 and TRBJ1-1, with D possibly matching TRBD1 (5 bases). CDR3 length: 14 amino acids. The germline V and J ends were trimmed by 6 bases and 3 bases, with 14 bases remaining between them. CDR1 and CDR2 (germline): LNHDA, SQIVND (reference sequence). CDR3 in DNA: TGTGCCAGTAGAGGTCAGGGATGGGACACTGAAGCTTTCTTT. Its protein product is CASRGQGWDTEAFF.

The chain employs TRBV30 and TRBJ2-7; D perhaps matches TRBD1 (5 bases). Trimming left V 2 bases short and J 0 bases short, with 11 bases between. Germline CDR1 reads GTSNPN; CDR2 reads SVGIG (reference sequence). The CDR3 has 14 residues. The CDR3 loop reads CAWSTGFSSYEQYF. The CDR3, as DNA: TGTGCCTGGAGTACAGGTTTTAGCTCCTACGAGCAGTACTTC.

V usage is TRBV30 and J usage is TRBJ2-7, with D perhaps matching TRBD1 (5 bases). V was trimmed by 5 bases and J by 3 bases, leaving 26 bases between them. This CDR3 spans 17 amino acids. Germline V lookup: CDR1 GTSNPN, CDR2 SVGIG (reference sequence). The CDR3 region has the DNA TGTGCCTGGGCTAACAGGCTCCTAATCCCCTCCTACTACGAGCAGTACTTC. Its protein is CAWANRLLIPSYYEQYF.

There are many counts of this clone. Different DNA sequences within this sample yield the same CDR3. The V gene is TRBV30, the J gene TRBJ1-6; D gene ambiguous. Per the germline V gene, CDR1 is GTSNPN and CDR2 is SVGIG (reference sequence). This CDR3 is 16 amino acids long. The V end lost 2 bases, the J end lost 0 bases, and 11 bases lay between the germline ends. The CDR3 DNA reads TGTGCCTGGAGTCGATCCAAGGCCTCCTATAATTCACCCCTCCACTTT. Its translation is CAWSRSKASYNSPLHF.

The rearrangement links TRBV5-1 to TRBJ2-3, with D possibly matching TRBD2 (6 bases). The germline gives CDR1 SGHRS, CDR2 YFSETQ. The ends were cut back, 4 bases at V and 0 bases at J, with 15 bases in the middle. The CDR3 covers 16 residues. CDR3 in DNA: TGCGCCAGCAGCCGTGGTTCTAGCGAGAGCACAGATACGCAGTATTTT. This encodes CASSRGSSESTDTQYF.

The V and J genes are TRBV18 and TRBJ2-2; D call uncertain. The V end lost 4 bases, the J end lost 8 bases, and 8 bases lay between the germline ends. The CDR3 contains 12 residues. CDR1 is KGHSH, CDR2 LQKENI, per germline. CDR3 amino acids: CASSLQRGELFF. The CDR3 bases are TGTGCCAGCTCACTCCAGAGGGGGGAGCTGTTTTTT.

This clone was seen only once. The chain joins TRBV19 to TRBJ2-5, with 8 positions matching TRBD2. Unmatched junction bases numbered 15, after V lost 6 bases and J lost 9 bases. Looked up from germline, CDR1 is LNHDA and CDR2 is SQIVND (reference sequence). This CDR3 has 15 residues. This CDR3 reads CASRVAGSLLKAQYF. For the CDR3, the DNA is TGTGCCAGTAGGGTAGCGGGGTCTCTCCTAAAGGCCCAGTACTTC. Based on the CDR3 plus reference TRBV19 and TRBJ2-5, the full variable domain is DGGITQSPKYLFRKEGQNVTLSCEQNLNHDAMYWYRQDPGQGLRLIYYSQIVNDFQKGDIAEGYSVSREKKESFPLTVTSAQKNPTAFYLCASRVAGSLLKAQYFGPGTRLLVL.

This sequence joins TRBV5-8 and TRBJ2-3; perhaps D is TRBD1 or TRBD2 (5 bases each). The V end lost 3 bases, the J end lost 5 bases, and 16 bases lay between the germline ends. The germline CDR1 and CDR2 sequences are SGHTS and YDEGEE. This CDR3 region has 15 residues. CDR3 in amino acids: CASSSVGAGRDTQYF. The CDR3 DNA sequence: TGTGCCAGCAGCTCCGTAGGGGCAGGGAGAGATACGCAGTATTTT. Complete variable domain (other parts from reference TRBV5-8 and TRBJ2-3): EAGVTQSPTHLIKTRGQQATLRCSPISGHTSVYWYQQALGLGLQFLLWYDEGEERNRGNFPPRFSGRQFPNYSSELNVNALELEDSALYLCASSSVGAGRDTQYFGPGTRLTVL.

The chain joins TRBV7-6 to TRBJ2-3, with 12 positions matching TRBD1. The CDR3 consists of 17 residues. V shed 2 bases, J shed 3 bases, and the junction held 6 bases outside the gene matches. CDR1 SGHVS and CDR2 FNYEAQ come from the germline V gene. The CDR3 coding sequence is TGTGCCAGCAGCTTATTCGGGACAGGGGGCCTTACAGATACGCAGTATTTT. It codes for CASSLFGTGGLTDTQYF.

This clone is a singleton in its sample. The CDR3, as DNA: TGTGCTAGTGGTTTGGGACAGGGTTGGAATCAGCCCCAGCATTTT. Its protein is CASGLGQGWNQPQHF. The rearrangement links TRBV12-5 to TRBJ1-5; TRBD1 agrees at 7 bases. CDR1 LGHNT and CDR2 FRNRAP come from the germline V gene. The CDR3 is 15 amino acids. The ends lost 1 base at V and 4 bases at J; junction bases unmatched: 4.

V usage is TRBV27 and J usage is TRBJ1-5, with D possibly matching TRBD1 (5 bases). Per the germline V gene, CDR1 is MNHEY and CDR2 is SMNVEV (reference sequence). V gave up 6 bases and J gave up 0 bases, with 18 bases separating them. The CDR3 covers 17 residues. CDR3: CASSPDWQGLSNQPQHF. For the CDR3, the DNA is TGTGCCAGCAGCCCAGATTGGCAGGGCCTTAGCAATCAGCCCCAGCATTTT.

The gene calls are TRBV6-5 and TRBJ2-5; no reliable D call. V lost 5 bases and J 0 bases, leaving 10 bases between the germline ends. CDR3 length: 14 amino acids. The V gene's germline CDR1 is MNHEY and CDR2 SVGAGI. CDR3 sequence: CASSLQKYQETQYF. CDR3 in DNA: TGTGCCAGCAGTCTCCAGAAGTACCAAGAGACCCAGTACTTC.

The V gene is TRBV5-1, the J gene TRBJ2-2, with 10 bases matching TRBD2. Per the germline V gene, CDR1 is SGHRS and CDR2 is YFSETQ. CDR3 length: 16 amino acids. The junction had 4 bases not matched to a gene; V was cut back by 4 bases and J by 1 base. The CDR3 DNA follows: TGCGCCAGCAGCGTTAGCGGGAGGAAGAACACCGGGGAGCTGTTTTTT. Its translation is CASSVSGRKNTGELFF.

The rearrangement joins TRBV27 to TRBJ2-3; tentatively, D is TRBD2 (6 bases). Trimming pared 3 bases from V and 9 bases from J, leaving 10 bases between. CDR3 length: 12 amino acids. CDR1 is MNHEY, CDR2 SMNVEV, per germline (reference sequence). CDR3 bases: TGTGCCAGCAGTTTGTGGGGGGAAACGCAGTATTTT. This translates into CASSLWGETQYF.

J is TRBJ2-2 and V is TRBV9; unclear D gene. The V and J ends lost 6 bases and 6 bases respectively, with 15 bases between them. The germline V gene encodes CDR1 SGDLS and CDR2 YYNGEE. This CDR3 region has 14 residues. The CDR3 nucleotides are TGTGCCAGCACCCTCATGCTAGAATCCGGGGAGCTGTTTTTT. Amino acids: CASTLMLESGELFF.

The chain has TRBV5-1 and TRBJ2-6, with unresolved D. The CDR3 runs to 14 residues. The germline gives CDR1 SGHRS, CDR2 YFSETQ. With 4 bases removed from V and 4 bases from J, the gap between germline ends came to 9 bases. As DNA, the CDR3 is TGCGCCAGCAGCCCAAGACCCGGGGCCAACGTCCTGACTTTC. Translated, it gives CASSPRPGANVLTF.

The chain combines TRBV28 with TRBJ2-3, with 10 bases matching TRBD2. V gave up 5 bases and J gave up 0 bases; unmatched junction bases: 8. The CDR3 has 17 residues. Germline CDR1 is MDHEN and CDR2 is SYDVKM. The CDR3: CASSPLRTSGSTDTQYF. CDR3 nucleotide sequence: TGTGCCAGCAGTCCCCTACGGACTAGCGGCAGCACAGATACGCAGTATTTT.

The chain links TRBV28 to TRBJ2-1; 7 bases map to TRBD2. V was clipped by 2 bases and J by 7 bases; unmatched bases: 5. Germline loops: CDR1 MDHEN, CDR2 SYDVKM. This CDR3 region has 14 residues. The chain's CDR3 is CASSLRGGVNEQFF. The CDR3 nucleotides are TGTGCCAGCAGTTTACGCGGGGGAGTAAATGAGCAGTTCTTC.

The V and J genes are TRBV6-5 and TRBJ2-1; the match to TRBD2 covers 8 bases. V lost 4 bases, J lost 4 bases, and 6 bases stayed unmatched. The CDR3 runs 15 residues. CDR1 is MNHEY, CDR2 SVGAGI, per germline. CDR3 in DNA: TGTGCCAGCAGTTTTAGAGCGGGAGCTTACAATGAGCAGTTCTTC. Encoded protein: CASSFRAGAYNEQFF.

The chain links TRBV7-3 to TRBJ1-1; 7 nucleotides align to TRBD1. From germline, CDR1 is SGHTA and CDR2 FQGTGA. V shed 2 bases, J shed 6 bases, and the junction held 3 bases outside the gene matches. The CDR3 runs 13 residues. The CDR3, as DNA: TGTGCCAGCAGCTTAGGGACAGCGGCTGAAGCTTTCTTT. Protein product: CASSLGTAAEAFF.

Only a few counts were recorded for this clone. The rearrangement uses TRBV5-4 and TRBJ1-6; D unclear. Germline V lookup: CDR1 SGHNT, CDR2 YYREEE (reference sequence). Deletions cut 0 bases from V and 10 bases from J, with 14 bases between. CDR3 length equals 15 residues. CDR3 coding DNA: TGTGCCAGCAGCTTGGGAACAAATTCCAGGTCACCCCTCCACTTT. As protein: CASSLGTNSRSPLHF.

This chain connects TRBV5-1 to TRBJ2-3, with D unresolved. CDR1 SGHRS and CDR2 YFSETQ come from the germline V gene. V was pared by 3 bases and J by 6 bases, with 8 bases between. The CDR3 sequence is 12 residues long. The CDR3: CASSYNKDTQYF. The CDR3 DNA reads TGCGCCAGCAGCTACAATAAGGATACGCAGTATTTT.